These T cell receptor beta chains were read from a single sample in a study of OX40 agonist ivuxolimab in advanced cancers. This table comes from immunoSEQ multiplex PCR, and its TCRdb copy is limited to in-frame clones, with some not included. The data hold approximately 92,000 clones, with around 94% observed a single time. This sample comprised CD4+ or CD8+ T cells sorted from blood, obtained in a trial of the OX40 agonist ivuxolimab. The receptors come from an adult with an advanced solid tumor such as melanoma, head and neck, liver or kidney cancer. Both conserved end residues are part of each CDR3. A D gene is named only where the DNA matches it firmly. Rows give clone size only sometimes, using once, few, many, or a class for an expanded clone.

j_call: TRBJ1-1; v_call: TRBV27; cdr3_length: 17; clone_size: NA; d_call: NA; cdr3_aa: CASRPNLGHNMNTEAFF; cdr3_nt: TGTGCCAGCAGGCCCAACCTCGGGCATAACATGAACACTGAAGCTTTCTTT
j_call: TRBJ1-2; v_call: TRBV6-1; cdr3_length: 13; clone_size: few; d_call: NA; cdr3_aa: CASSEGIGGGYTF; cdr3_nt: TGTGCCAGCAGTGAAGGAATAGGTGGCGGCTACACCTTC
j_call: TRBJ1-6; v_call: TRBV7-2; cdr3_length: 14; clone_size: once; d_call: NA; cdr3_aa: CASSLAGFNSPLHF; cdr3_nt: TGTGCCAGCAGCCTCGCGGGGTTTAATTCACCCCTCCACTTT
j_call: TRBJ2-7; v_call: TRBV28; cdr3_length: 16; clone_size: once; d_call: NA; cdr3_aa: CASSLQSWPADPEQYF; cdr3_nt: TGTGCCAGCAGTTTACAGTCCTGGCCCGCTGACCCCGAGCAGTACTTC
j_call: TRBJ2-1; v_call: TRBV11-3; cdr3_length: 13; clone_size: NA; d_call: NA; cdr3_aa: CASSLGPQNEQFF; cdr3_nt: TGTGCCAGCAGCTTAGGGCCACAGAATGAGCAGTTCTTC
j_call: TRBJ1-1; v_call: TRBV28; cdr3_length: 16; clone_size: NA; d_call: TRBD1; cdr3_aa: CASSSPAGTGDTEAFF; cdr3_nt: TGTGCCAGCAGTAGCCCGGCGGGGACAGGGGACACTGAAGCTTTCTTT
j_call: TRBJ1-1; v_call: TRBV29-1; cdr3_length: 13; clone_size: NA; d_call: NA; cdr3_aa: CSVKGVLNTEAFF; cdr3_nt: TGCAGCGTAAAGGGGGTCCTGAACACTGAAGCTTTCTTT
j_call: TRBJ2-7; v_call: TRBV5-4; cdr3_length: 15; clone_size: NA; d_call: TRBD1; cdr3_aa: CASSLPDRGPYEQYF; cdr3_nt: TGTGCCAGCAGCTTACCAGACAGGGGGCCCTACGAGCAGTACTTC
j_call: TRBJ1-1; v_call: TRBV5-4; cdr3_length: 13; clone_size: once; d_call: NA; cdr3_aa: CASSLAPNTEAFF; cdr3_nt: TGTGCCAGCAGCTTGGCTCCGAACACTGAAGCTTTCTTT
j_call: TRBJ1-1; v_call: TRBV9; cdr3_length: 14; clone_size: once; d_call: NA; cdr3_aa: CASSPLGVNTEAFF; cdr3_nt: TGTGCCAGCAGCCCCCTCGGGGTGAACACTGAAGCTTTCTTT
j_call: TRBJ2-1; v_call: TRBV9; cdr3_length: 15; clone_size: NA; d_call: TRBD2; cdr3_aa: CASSVGGLAYNEQFF; cdr3_nt: TGTGCCAGCAGCGTAGGGGGACTAGCCTACAATGAGCAGTTCTTC
j_call: TRBJ2-7; v_call: TRBV19; cdr3_length: 15; clone_size: NA; d_call: TRBD1; cdr3_aa: CASSPSGQGAYEQYF; cdr3_nt: TGTGCCAGTAGTCCGTCGGGACAGGGGGCCTACGAGCAGTACTTC
j_call: TRBJ1-1; v_call: TRBV7-8; cdr3_length: 13; clone_size: NA; d_call: TRBD1; cdr3_aa: CASSSDRAYEAFF; cdr3_nt: TGTGCCAGCAGTTCCGACAGGGCCTATGAAGCTTTCTTT
j_call: TRBJ2-2; v_call: TRBV7-2; cdr3_length: 16; clone_size: NA; d_call: NA; cdr3_aa: CASSFHRVTNTGELFF; cdr3_nt: TGTGCCAGCAGCTTCCACAGGGTTACGAACACCGGGGAGCTGTTTTTT
j_call: TRBJ2-2; v_call: TRBV2; cdr3_length: 14; clone_size: NA; d_call: NA; cdr3_aa: CASSERRATGELFF; cdr3_nt: TGTGCCAGCAGTGAACGAAGGGCTACCGGGGAGCTGTTTTTT
j_call: TRBJ1-2; v_call: TRBV4-2; cdr3_length: 13; clone_size: once; d_call: NA; cdr3_aa: CASSQAGPYGYTF; cdr3_nt: TGTGCCAGCAGCCAGGCAGGGCCCTATGGCTACACCTTC
j_call: TRBJ2-5; v_call: TRBV5-1; cdr3_length: 15; clone_size: NA; d_call: TRBD1; cdr3_aa: CASSLRTGAQETQYF; cdr3_nt: TGCGCCAGCAGCTTGCGGACAGGGGCCCAAGAGACCCAGTACTTC
j_call: TRBJ1-1; v_call: TRBV6-1; cdr3_length: 15; clone_size: once; d_call: NA; cdr3_aa: CASSEVGRMNTEAFF; cdr3_nt: TGTGCCAGCAGTGAAGTTGGCAGAATGAACACTGAAGCTTTCTTT
j_call: TRBJ2-7; v_call: TRBV28; cdr3_length: 12; clone_size: NA; d_call: NA; cdr3_aa: CASSHISYEQYF; cdr3_nt: TGTGCCAGCAGTCACATATCCTACGAGCAGTACTTC
j_call: TRBJ1-6; v_call: TRBV13; cdr3_length: 14; clone_size: NA; d_call: NA; cdr3_aa: CASSLNNPNSPLHF; cdr3_nt: TGTGCCAGCAGCTTGAACAATCCCAATTCACCCCTCCACTTT
j_call: TRBJ1-1; v_call: TRBV29-1; cdr3_length: 14; clone_size: NA; d_call: NA; cdr3_aa: CSVVGRASDTEAFF; cdr3_nt: TGCAGCGTTGTCGGGCGGGCGAGCGACACTGAAGCTTTCTTT
j_call: TRBJ2-1; v_call: TRBV15; cdr3_length: 17; clone_size: NA; d_call: TRBD2; cdr3_aa: CATSRDRGTSSGNEQFF; cdr3_nt: TGTGCCACCAGCAGAGATCGGGGGACTAGCTCAGGTAATGAGCAGTTCTTC
j_call: TRBJ2-3; v_call: TRBV5-4; cdr3_length: 12; clone_size: NA; d_call: NA; cdr3_aa: CASSPPTDTQYF; cdr3_nt: TGTGCCAGCAGCCCACCGACAGATACGCAGTATTTT
j_call: TRBJ1-2; v_call: TRBV7-2; cdr3_length: 15; clone_size: NA; d_call: NA; cdr3_aa: CASSSRPGRAGGYTF; cdr3_nt: TGTGCCAGCAGCTCCCGGCCGGGCCGGGCGGGTGGCTACACCTTC
j_call: TRBJ2-7; v_call: TRBV6-6; cdr3_length: 15; clone_size: NA; d_call: NA; cdr3_aa: CASSYSGMDHYEQYF; cdr3_nt: TGTGCCAGCAGTTACTCAGGGATGGACCACTACGAGCAGTACTTC
j_call: TRBJ2-1; v_call: TRBV6-5; cdr3_length: 13; clone_size: NA; d_call: NA; cdr3_aa: CASNGVGYNEQFF; cdr3_nt: TGTGCCAGCAACGGGGTGGGGTACAATGAGCAGTTCTTC
j_call: TRBJ1-5; v_call: TRBV5-1; cdr3_length: 16; clone_size: NA; d_call: TRBD1; cdr3_aa: CASSIGTGVSNQPQHF; cdr3_nt: TGCGCCAGCAGCATAGGGACAGGGGTGAGCAATCAGCCCCAGCATTTT
j_call: TRBJ1-1; v_call: TRBV6-5; cdr3_length: 15; clone_size: NA; d_call: TRBD1; cdr3_aa: CASSYSFPGGTEAFF; cdr3_nt: TGTGCCAGCAGTTACTCTTTCCCAGGGGGCACTGAAGCTTTCTTT
j_call: TRBJ1-1; v_call: TRBV7-2; cdr3_length: 14; clone_size: NA; d_call: NA; cdr3_aa: CASSLTYRATEAFF; cdr3_nt: TGTGCCAGCAGCTTGACTTACAGGGCCACTGAAGCTTTCTTT
j_call: TRBJ1-5; v_call: TRBV6-5; cdr3_length: 15; clone_size: once; d_call: NA; cdr3_aa: CASSYSGHGNQPQHF; cdr3_nt: TGTGCCAGCAGTTACTCCGGACACGGGAATCAGCCCCAGCATTTT